This T cell receptor (beta chain) is drawn from a study of radiotherapy plus CTLA-4 blockade in lung cancer. TCRdb's copy holds only in-frame clones and misses some; the assay was immunoSEQ multiplex PCR. Here the sample spans about 66,000 clones, about 80% being singletons. Germline lookup yields CDR1 SEHNR and CDR2 FQNEAQ (reference sequence). CDR3 length: 15 amino acids. V lost 4 bases, J lost 2 bases, and 6 bases stayed unmatched. The material was peripheral blood, obtained from a patient treated with radiotherapy plus ipilimumab. The clonotype was recovered from a human donor with non-small cell lung cancer who had a partial response to radiotherapy plus ipilimumab. The chain is built from TRBV7-9 and TRBJ2-3, with 7 bases that match TRBD2. In DNA form, the CDR3 reads TGTGCCAGCAGCTCCGGAGCGGGGATCACAGATACGCAGTATTTT. Its protein product is CASSSGAGITDTQYF.